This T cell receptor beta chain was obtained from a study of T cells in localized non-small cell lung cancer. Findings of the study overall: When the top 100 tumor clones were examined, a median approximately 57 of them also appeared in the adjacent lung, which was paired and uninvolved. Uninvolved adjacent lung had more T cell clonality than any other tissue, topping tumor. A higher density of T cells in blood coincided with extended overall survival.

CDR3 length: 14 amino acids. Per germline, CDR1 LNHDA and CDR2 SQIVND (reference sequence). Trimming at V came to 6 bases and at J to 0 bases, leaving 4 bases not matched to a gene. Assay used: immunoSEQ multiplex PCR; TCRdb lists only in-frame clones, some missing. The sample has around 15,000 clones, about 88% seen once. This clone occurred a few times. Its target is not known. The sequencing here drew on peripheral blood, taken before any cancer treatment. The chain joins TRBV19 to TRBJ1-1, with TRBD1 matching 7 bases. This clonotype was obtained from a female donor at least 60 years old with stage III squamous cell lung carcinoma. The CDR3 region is CASREGAVNTEAFF. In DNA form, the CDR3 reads TGTGCCAGTAGGGAGGGGGCGGTGAACACTGAAGCTTTCTTT.